These T cell receptor beta chains were read from a single sample in a study of blood T cell repertoires in COVID-19. Here immunoSEQ multiplex PCR was the method, and the copy in TCRdb shows in-frame clones only, minus some. The sample shows fewer than 200,000 clones, around 79% of them seen only once. Sequences were obtained from peripheral blood. The origin of the receptors is an older woman with COVID-19, enrolled during active disease. Each CDR3 is given with its conserved first and last residue. Each record gives: clone size, J gene, V gene, D gene, CDR3 protein, CDR3 DNA. A D gene is named only where the DNA matches it firmly. Part of the rows lack a size; the others show once, few, many or a class for expanded clones.

NA,TRBJ1-2,TRBV6-5,TRBD1,CASSRDRTNYGYTF,TGTGCCAGCAGTCGGGACAGGACTAACTATGGCTACACCTTC
NA,TRBJ2-3,TRBV6-5,NA,CASLIDRYTDTQYF,TGTGCCAGCTTAATCGACAGATACACAGATACGCAGTATTTT
NA,TRBJ2-3,TRBV10-3,TRBD2,CAIRGTSGRFTDTQYF,TGTGCCATTAGGGGGACTAGCGGGAGATTCACAGATACGCAGTATTTT
few,TRBJ2-2,TRBV4-1,TRBD2,CASSQAAGANTGELFF,TGCGCCAGCAGCCAAGCCGCGGGGGCGAACACCGGGGAGCTGTTTTTT
NA,TRBJ2-5,TRBV5-5,NA,CARTSKVGEVCQETQYF,TGTGCCCGCACGAGCAAGGTCGGGGAAGTTTGCCAAGAGACCCAGTACTTC
NA,TRBJ2-2,TRBV6-6,NA,CASSAEGELFF,TGTGCCAGCAGCGCGGAGGGGGAGCTGTTTTTT
NA,TRBJ1-2,TRBV12-3/TRBV12-4,NA,CASSFQGTYGYTF,TGTGCCAGCAGTTTTCAGGGTACCTATGGCTACACCTTC
few,TRBJ1-5,TRBV20-1,TRBD1,CSASSGGNQPQHF,TGCAGTGCTAGTTCAGGGGGTAATCAGCCCCAGCATTTT
NA,TRBJ2-2,TRBV9,NA,CASSPTDRNTGELFF,TGTGCCAGCAGCCCAACGGACAGGAACACCGGGGAGCTGTTTTTT
NA,TRBJ1-5,TRBV24-1,NA,CATSLGNQPQHF,TGTGCCACCAGTCTTGGCAATCAGCCCCAGCATTTT
NA,TRBJ1-1,TRBV12-3/TRBV12-4,NA,CASSLGQKAFF,TGTGCCAGCAGTTTAGGACAGAAAGCTTTCTTT
NA,TRBJ2-1,TRBV9,TRBD1,CASSVTGTGGKNEQFF,TGTGCCAGCAGCGTTACCGGGACAGGGGGTAAGAATGAGCAGTTCTTC
NA,TRBJ1-1,TRBV18,TRBD1,CASSPRGQVEAFF,TGTGCCAGCTCACCACGAGGACAGGTTGAAGCTTTCTTT
NA,TRBJ1-2,TRBV10-2,NA,CASSEFRVGGYTF,TGCGCCAGCAGTGAGTTCAGGGTAGGAGGCTACACCTTC
NA,TRBJ1-2,TRBV12-3/TRBV12-4,NA,CASSLGGDRGYTF,TGTGCCAGCAGCTTAGGAGGAGACCGTGGCTACACCTTC
NA,TRBJ1-6,TRBV7-2,TRBD1,CASSLGRRTGLASPLHF,TGTGCCAGCAGCTTAGGGCGAAGGACAGGGCTCGCTTCACCCCTCCACTTT
NA,TRBJ2-2,TRBV19,TRBD2,CASSTSGATGELFF,TGTGCCAGTAGTACTAGCGGAGCCACCGGGGAGCTGTTTTTT
NA,TRBJ2-5,TRBV10-3,TRBD1,CAIAQGGTQYF,TGTGCCATCGCACAGGGGGGGACCCAGTACTTC
NA,TRBJ1-3,TRBV7-2,NA,CASSLQGNTIYF,TGTGCCAGCAGCCTTCAGGGAAACACCATATATTTT
NA,TRBJ1-2,TRBV18,TRBD1,CASSPKTGQLYGYTF,TGTGCCAGCTCACCAAAAACGGGACAGTTATATGGCTACACCTTC
NA,TRBJ2-1,TRBV9,NA,CASSVENNLYNEQFF,TGTGCCAGCAGCGTAGAGAATAACCTATACAATGAGCAGTTCTTC
NA,TRBJ2-3,TRBV24-1,NA,CATSDFRGTDTQYF,TGTGCCACCAGTGATTTCAGGGGCACAGATACGCAGTATTTT
NA,TRBJ1-1,TRBV20-1,NA,CSAFLHTEAFF,TGCAGTGCTTTCCTCCACACTGAAGCTTTCTTT
NA,TRBJ1-2,TRBV7-3,NA,CASSPRARYGYTF,TGTGCCAGCAGCCCGAGGGCCCGCTATGGCTACACCTTC
NA,TRBJ2-1,TRBV5-6,TRBD1,CASSRVFGTGYNEQFF,TGTGCCAGCAGCCGTGTTTTCGGGACAGGATACAATGAGCAGTTCTTC
NA,TRBJ1-2,TRBV27,TRBD1,CASSPSTGLYYGYTF,TGTGCCAGCAGTCCTTCGACAGGGTTGTACTATGGCTACACCTTC
NA,TRBJ2-2,TRBV5-1,NA,CASSLLSPINTGELFF,TGCGCCAGCAGCTTGTTGAGCCCTATAAACACCGGGGAGCTGTTTTTT
NA,TRBJ2-2,TRBV6-1,NA,CASSEDRWNTGELFF,TGTGCCAGCAGTGAAGACAGGTGGAACACCGGGGAGCTGTTTTTT
NA,TRBJ1-3,TRBV7-2,NA,CASSLGSAGNTIYF,TGTGCCAGCAGCTTAGGTTCAGCTGGAAACACCATATATTTT
once,TRBJ2-1,TRBV7-2,TRBD2,CASTLRGTNKHNEQFF,TGTGCCAGCACCCTCCGTGGGACTAACAAACACAATGAGCAGTTCTTC
NA,TRBJ2-7,TRBV11-3,TRBD1,CASSLGTGIDEQYF,TGTGCCAGCAGCTTAGGGACAGGGATCGACGAGCAGTACTTC
NA,TRBJ1-2,TRBV2,TRBD1,CASSADSGTGVQTGYGYTF,TGTGCCAGCAGTGCTGATTCCGGGACAGGGGTCCAGACAGGCTATGGCTACACCTTC
NA,TRBJ1-5,TRBV11-1,TRBD1,CASSFGTGLNQPQHF,TGTGCCAGCAGCTTCGGGACAGGCCTAAATCAGCCCCAGCATTTT
NA,TRBJ2-2,TRBV24-1,NA,CATSERVTGELFF,TGTGCCACCAGTGAAAGAGTGACCGGGGAGCTGTTTTTT
few,TRBJ1-5,TRBV11-2,TRBD1,CASSPTGVNQPQHF,TGTGCCAGCAGCCCGACAGGGGTCAATCAGCCCCAGCATTTT
few,TRBJ2-3,TRBV10-1,TRBD2,CASISLSGRAMDTQYF,TGCGCCAGCATTTCACTTAGCGGGAGGGCAATGGATACGCAGTATTTT
NA,TRBJ2-7,TRBV29-1,NA,CRGEMDDEQYF,TGCAGGGGAGAGATGGATGACGAGCAGTACTTT
NA,TRBJ1-3,TRBV6-2/TRBV6-3,NA,CASSYYGAGSSGNTIYF,TGTGCCAGCAGTTACTACGGTGCGGGGAGCTCTGGAAACACCATATATTTT
NA,TRBJ1-5,TRBV6-5,TRBD1,CASRPQRGRLQPQHF,TGTGCCAGCAGACCCCAGAGGGGGCGGTTACAGCCCCAGCATTTT
NA,TRBJ2-7,TRBV19,TRBD1,CASSGGQGGFEQYF,TGTGCCAGTAGTGGTGGACAGGGAGGATTCGAGCAGTACTTC
many,TRBJ2-2,TRBV11-2,TRBD2,CASSLERRKLAGLGELFF,TGTGCCAGCAGCTTAGAAAGGAGGAAACTAGCGGGACTCGGGGAGCTGTTTTTT
NA,TRBJ2-1,TRBV3-1/TRBV3-2,NA,CASSTAVPFHSDNEQFF,TGTGCCAGCAGCACTGCGGTTCCTTTCCATTCCGACAATGAGCAGTTCTTC
NA,TRBJ2-2,TRBV19,NA,CASSFFRSGGTGELFF,TGTGCCAGTAGTTTTTTTAGGTCCGGGGGCACCGGGGAGCTGTTTTTT
NA,TRBJ2-5,TRBV5-1,TRBD1,CASSRTPGGPETQYF,TGCGCCAGCAGCCGGACACCAGGGGGCCCAGAGACCCAGTACTTC
once,TRBJ2-5,TRBV29-1,TRBD1,CSAWTGQETQYF,TGCAGCGCCTGGACAGGGCAAGAGACCCAGTACTTC
NA,TRBJ2-5,TRBV20-1,NA,CSVRGAETQYF,TGCAGTGTTCGTGGTGCGGAGACCCAGTACTTC
NA,TRBJ2-2,TRBV12-5,NA,CASGLAGTRNTGELFF,TGTGCTAGTGGTTTGGCCGGGACTCGGAACACCGGGGAGCTGTTTTTT
NA,TRBJ2-1,TRBV7-9,TRBD1,CASSLVNRGRNEQFF,TGTGCCAGCAGCTTAGTAAACAGGGGGCGCAATGAGCAGTTCTTC
NA,TRBJ2-5,TRBV29-1,NA,CSVRTQGETQYF,TGCAGCGTCCGAACGCAGGGTGAGACCCAGTACTTC
NA,TRBJ2-1,TRBV6-2/TRBV6-3,TRBD2,CASSLATSRLGKQFF,TGTGCCAGCAGCCTCGCGACTAGCCGCCTTGGAAAGCAGTTCTTC
few,TRBJ2-1,TRBV5-1,TRBD1,CASSLGTAYNEQFF,TGCGCCAGCAGCTTAGGGACAGCCTACAATGAGCAGTTCTTC
NA,TRBJ1-5,TRBV28,NA,CASSLTGYSNQPQHF,TGTGCCAGCAGTTTAACAGGCTATAGCAATCAGCCCCAGCATTTT
NA,TRBJ1-1,TRBV6-5,TRBD1,CASNRGRAFF,TGTGCCAGCAACAGGGGTAGGGCTTTCTTT
NA,TRBJ1-4,TRBV5-4,NA,CASSRRRGTNEKLFF,TGTGCCAGCAGCCGCCGTCGAGGTACTAATGAAAAACTGTTTTTT
once,TRBJ2-6,TRBV25-1,TRBD1,CASSDFGQGSGANVLTF,TGTGCCAGCAGTGATTTTGGACAGGGCTCTGGGGCCAACGTCCTGACTTTC